Below, 2 T cell receptor beta chains from the same sample are listed, as sequenced in a study of cytomegalovirus exposure and HLA in healthy donors. The primer mix had 60 Vbeta and 13 Jbeta primers. TCRdb's copy holds only in-frame clones and misses some; the assay was immunoSEQ multiplex PCR. The sample gives about 180,000 clones, around three quarters of which show up once; less than 2% is in the top ten. Sequences were obtained from PBMCs. These receptors originate from a woman younger than 45 in good health and CMV-seronegative.

The J gene is TRBJ2-7, the V gene TRBV5-1; TRBD1 matches 10 bases. CDR1 SGHRS and CDR2 YFSETQ come from the germline V gene. The CDR3 runs to 14 residues. J lost 4 bases, V lost 4 bases, and 5 bases had no gene match. The CDR3 region is CASSPGTGVYEQYF. The CDR3, as DNA: TGCGCCAGCAGCCCCGGGACAGGGGTTTACGAGCAGTACTTC.

This chain uses TRBV19 with TRBJ2-7, with 9 nucleotides matching TRBD1. The CDR3 runs 16 residues. Losses at the gene ends were 1 base for V and 2 bases for J; bases not matched to a gene: 6. The germline CDR1 and CDR2 sequences are LNHDA and SQIVND (reference sequence). The CDR3 sequence: CASSIARTGVAYEQYF. The CDR3 nucleotides read TGTGCCAGTAGTATAGCTCGGACAGGGGTGGCCTACGAGCAGTACTTC.